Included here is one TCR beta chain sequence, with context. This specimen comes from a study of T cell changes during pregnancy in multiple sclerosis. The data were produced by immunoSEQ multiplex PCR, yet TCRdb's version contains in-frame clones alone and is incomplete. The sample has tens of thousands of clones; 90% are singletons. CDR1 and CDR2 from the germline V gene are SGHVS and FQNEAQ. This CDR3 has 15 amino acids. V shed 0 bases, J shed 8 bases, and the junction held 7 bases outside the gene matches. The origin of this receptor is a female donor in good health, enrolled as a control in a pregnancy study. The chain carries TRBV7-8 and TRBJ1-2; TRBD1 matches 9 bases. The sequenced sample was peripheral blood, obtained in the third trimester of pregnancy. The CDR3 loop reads CASSLALGTGTGYTF. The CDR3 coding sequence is TGTGCCAGCAGCTTAGCGCTAGGGACAGGGACCGGCTACACCTTC.